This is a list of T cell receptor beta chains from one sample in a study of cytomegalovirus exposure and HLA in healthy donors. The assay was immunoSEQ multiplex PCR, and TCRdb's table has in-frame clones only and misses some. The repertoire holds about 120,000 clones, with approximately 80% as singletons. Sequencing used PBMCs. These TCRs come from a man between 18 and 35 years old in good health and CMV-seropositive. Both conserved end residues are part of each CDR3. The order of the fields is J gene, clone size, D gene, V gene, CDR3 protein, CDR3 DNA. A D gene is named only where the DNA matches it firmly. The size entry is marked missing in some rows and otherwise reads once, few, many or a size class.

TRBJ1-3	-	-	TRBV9	CASSVRGWWDVGNTIYF	TGTGCCAGCAGCGTAAGGGGGTGGTGGGACGTTGGAAACACCATATATTTT
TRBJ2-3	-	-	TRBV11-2	CASSLTLPPGLGTDTQYF	TGTGCCAGCAGCTTAACTCTGCCTCCCGGACTCGGCACAGATACGCAGTATTTT
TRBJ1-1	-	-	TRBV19	CASSILGGGEAFF	TGTGCCAGTAGTATTCTGGGGGGAGGTGAAGCTTTCTTT
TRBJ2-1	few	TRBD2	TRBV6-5	CASSPGGGRASEQFF	TGTGCCAGCAGCCCCGGTGGCGGGAGGGCAAGTGAGCAGTTCTTC
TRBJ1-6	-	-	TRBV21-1	CASSSRDRVECHNSPLHF	TGTGCCAGCAGCAGCCGGGACAGGGTGGAATGTCATAATTCACCCCTCCACTTT
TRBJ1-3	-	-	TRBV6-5	CASSYMGEGRNTIYF	TGTGCCAGCAGTTACATGGGGGAGGGGAGAAACACCATATATTTT
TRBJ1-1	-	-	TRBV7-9	CASSDGGPNTEAFF	TGTGCCAGCAGTGACGGGGGGCCGAACACTGAAGCTTTCTTT
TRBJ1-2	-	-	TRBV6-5	CASQHEDMIYTF	TGTGCCAGCCAACATGAAGATATGATCTACACCTTC
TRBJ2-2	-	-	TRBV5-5	CASSELPGELFF	TGTGCCAGCAGCGAACTTCCCGGGGAGCTGTTTTTT
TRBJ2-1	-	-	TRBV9	CASSWSQGPNEQFF	TGTGCCAGCAGCTGGTCCCAGGGTCCCAATGAGCAGTTCTTC
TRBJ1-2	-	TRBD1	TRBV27	CASSPTGDHYGYTF	TGTGCCAGCAGTCCAACAGGGGATCACTATGGCTACACCTTC
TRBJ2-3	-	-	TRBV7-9	CASSSFGVETLATDTQYF	TGTGCCAGCAGCTCCTTCGGCGTCGAAACCTTAGCCACAGATACGCAGTATTTT
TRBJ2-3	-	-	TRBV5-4	CASSLENKYTDTQYF	TGTGCCAGCAGCTTAGAAAACAAGTACACAGATACGCAGTATTTT
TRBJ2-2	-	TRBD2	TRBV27	CASSMDRSSGRAPGELFF	TGTGCCAGCAGCATGGACAGATCTAGCGGGAGGGCCCCCGGGGAGCTGTTTTTT
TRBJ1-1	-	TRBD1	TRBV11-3	CASSSRQGNTEAFF	TGTGCCAGCAGCTCTCGACAGGGGAACACTGAAGCTTTCTTT
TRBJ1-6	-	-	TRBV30	CAWSHRYSPLHF	TGTGCCTGGTCCCACAGGTATTCACCCCTCCACTTT
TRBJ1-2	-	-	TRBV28	CASRRQSQGGYTF	TGTGCCAGCAGGCGGCAATCCCAGGGGGGCTACACCTTC
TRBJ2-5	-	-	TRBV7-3	CASSLTGLRAWETQYF	TGTGCCAGCAGCTTAACGGGACTCCGGGCATGGGAGACCCAGTACTTC
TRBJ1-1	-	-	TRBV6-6	CASSSLAGNTEAFF	TGTGCCAGCAGTTCCCTAGCGGGGAACACTGAAGCTTTCTTT
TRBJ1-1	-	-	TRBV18	CASSPWGHNTEAFF	TGTGCCAGCTCACCATGGGGGCACAACACTGAAGCTTTCTTT
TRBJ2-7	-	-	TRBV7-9	CASSVGRGYEQYF	TGTGCCAGCAGCGTCGGCAGGGGTTACGAGCAGTACTTC
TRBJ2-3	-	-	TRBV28	CASSSTGWGRGTDTQYF	TGTGCCAGCAGCTCCACGGGGTGGGGAAGGGGGACAGATACGCAGTATTTT
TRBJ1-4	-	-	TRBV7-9	CASSLGRGGEKLFF	TGTGCCAGCAGCTTGGGCAGGGGAGGGGAAAAACTGTTTTTT
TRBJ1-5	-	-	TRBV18	CASSQRNQPQHF	TGTGCCAGCTCACAGAGAAATCAGCCCCAGCATTTT
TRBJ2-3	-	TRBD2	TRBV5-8	CASRLGLAGADTQYF	TGTGCCAGCAGACTTGGACTAGCGGGAGCAGATACGCAGTATTTT
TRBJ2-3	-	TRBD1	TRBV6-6	CASSPLGGLGADTQYF	TGTGCCAGCAGTCCCTTAGGGGGCCTCGGAGCAGATACGCAGTATTTT
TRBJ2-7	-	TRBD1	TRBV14	CASSGQGSSYEQYF	TGTGCCAGCAGCGGACAGGGAAGCTCCTACGAGCAGTACTTC
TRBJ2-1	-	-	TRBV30	CAWRGTGGENEQFF	TGTGCCTGGAGGGGGACCGGGGGAGAGAATGAGCAGTTCTTC
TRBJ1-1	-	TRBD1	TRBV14	CASSRIRGRGAEAFF	TGTGCCAGCAGCCGGATCAGGGGGCGCGGGGCTGAAGCTTTCTTT
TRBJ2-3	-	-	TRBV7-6	CASSLVGVLLADTQYF	TGTGCCAGCAGCTTAGTAGGGGTTTTACTGGCAGATACGCAGTATTTT
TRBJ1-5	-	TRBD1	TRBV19	CASTRGINRVYQPQHF	TGTGCCAGTACCAGGGGGATTAACAGGGTATATCAGCCCCAGCATTTT
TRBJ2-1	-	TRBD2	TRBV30	CAWTHITSGGANEQFF	TGTGCCTGGACACATATTACTAGCGGGGGGGCCAATGAGCAGTTCTTC
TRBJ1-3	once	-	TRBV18	CASSPSRGGNTIYF	TGTGCCAGCTCACCCTCCCGGGGGGGAAACACCATATATTTT